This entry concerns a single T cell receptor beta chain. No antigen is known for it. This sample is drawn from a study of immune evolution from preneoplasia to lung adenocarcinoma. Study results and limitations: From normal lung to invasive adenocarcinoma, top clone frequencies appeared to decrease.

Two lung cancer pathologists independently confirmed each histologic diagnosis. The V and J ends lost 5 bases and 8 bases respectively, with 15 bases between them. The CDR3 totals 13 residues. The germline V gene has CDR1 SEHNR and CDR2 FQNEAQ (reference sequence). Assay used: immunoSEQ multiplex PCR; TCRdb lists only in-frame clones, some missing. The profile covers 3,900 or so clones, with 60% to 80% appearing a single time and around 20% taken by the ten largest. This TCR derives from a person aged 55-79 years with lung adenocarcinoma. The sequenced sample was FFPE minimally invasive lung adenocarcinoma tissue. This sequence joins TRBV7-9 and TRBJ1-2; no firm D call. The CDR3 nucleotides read TGTGCCAGCAGCATGGCTAGCAGTCAGGGCTACACCTTC. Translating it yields CASSMASSQGYTF. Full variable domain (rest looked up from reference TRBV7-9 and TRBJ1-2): DTGVSQNPRHKITKRGQNVTFRCDPISEHNRLYWYRQTLGQGPEFLTYFQNEAQLEKSRLLSDRFSAERPKGSFSTLEIQRTEQGDSAMYLCASSMASSQGYTFGSGTRLTVV.